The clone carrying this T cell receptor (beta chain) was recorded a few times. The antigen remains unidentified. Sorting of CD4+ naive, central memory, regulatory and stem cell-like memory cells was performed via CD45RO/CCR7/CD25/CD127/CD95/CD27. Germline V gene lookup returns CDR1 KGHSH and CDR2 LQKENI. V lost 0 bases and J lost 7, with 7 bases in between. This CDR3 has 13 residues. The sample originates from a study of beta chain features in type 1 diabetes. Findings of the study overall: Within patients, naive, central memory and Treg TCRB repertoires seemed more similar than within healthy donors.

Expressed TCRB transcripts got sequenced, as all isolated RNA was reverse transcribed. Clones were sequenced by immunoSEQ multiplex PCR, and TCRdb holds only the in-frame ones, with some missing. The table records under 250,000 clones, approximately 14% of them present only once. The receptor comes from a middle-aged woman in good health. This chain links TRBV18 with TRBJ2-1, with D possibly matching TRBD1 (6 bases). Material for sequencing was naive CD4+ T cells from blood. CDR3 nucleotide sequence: TGTGCCAGCTCACCACCGGGGGCTAATGAGCAGTTCTTC. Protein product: CASSPPGANEQFF. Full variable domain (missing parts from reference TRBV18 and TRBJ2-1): NAGVMQNPRHLVRRRGQEARLRCSPMKGHSHVYWYRQLPEEGLKFMVYLQKENIIDESGMPKERFSAEFPKEGPSILRIQQVVRGDSAAYFCASSPPGANEQFFGPGTRLTVL.